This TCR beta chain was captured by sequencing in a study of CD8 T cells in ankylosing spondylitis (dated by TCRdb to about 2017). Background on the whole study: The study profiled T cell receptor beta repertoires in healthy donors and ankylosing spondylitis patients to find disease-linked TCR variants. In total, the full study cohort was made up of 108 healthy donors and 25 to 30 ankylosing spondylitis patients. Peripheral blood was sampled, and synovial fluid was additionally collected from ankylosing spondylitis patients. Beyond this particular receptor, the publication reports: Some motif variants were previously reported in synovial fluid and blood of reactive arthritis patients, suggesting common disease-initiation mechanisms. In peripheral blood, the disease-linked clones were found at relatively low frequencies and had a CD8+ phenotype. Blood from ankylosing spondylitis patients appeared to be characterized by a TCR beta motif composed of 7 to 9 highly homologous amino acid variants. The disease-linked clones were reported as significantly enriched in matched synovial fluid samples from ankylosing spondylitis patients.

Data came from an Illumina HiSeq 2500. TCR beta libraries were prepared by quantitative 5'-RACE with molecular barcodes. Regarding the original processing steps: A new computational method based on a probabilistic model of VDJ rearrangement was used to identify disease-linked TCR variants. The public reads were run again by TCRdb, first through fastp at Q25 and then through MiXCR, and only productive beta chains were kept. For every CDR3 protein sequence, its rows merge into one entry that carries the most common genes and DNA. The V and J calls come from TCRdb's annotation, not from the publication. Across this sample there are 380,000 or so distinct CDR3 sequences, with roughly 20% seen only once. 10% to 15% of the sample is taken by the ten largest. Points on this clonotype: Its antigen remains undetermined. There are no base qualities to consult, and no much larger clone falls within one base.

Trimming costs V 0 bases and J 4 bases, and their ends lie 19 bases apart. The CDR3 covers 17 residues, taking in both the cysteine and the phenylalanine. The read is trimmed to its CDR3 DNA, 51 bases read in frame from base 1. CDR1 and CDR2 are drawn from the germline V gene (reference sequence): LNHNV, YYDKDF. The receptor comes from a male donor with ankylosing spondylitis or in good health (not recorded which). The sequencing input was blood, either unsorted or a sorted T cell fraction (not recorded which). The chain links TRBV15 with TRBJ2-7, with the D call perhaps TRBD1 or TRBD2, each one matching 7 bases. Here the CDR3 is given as CATSRDLTGRGGYEQYF. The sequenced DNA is TGTGCCACCAGCAGAGATCTAACGGGCAGGGGGGGGTACGAGCAGTACTTC. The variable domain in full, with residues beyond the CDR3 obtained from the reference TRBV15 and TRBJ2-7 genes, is DAMVIQNPRYQVTQFGKPVTLSCSQTLNHNVMYWYQQKSSQAPKLLFHYYDKDFNNEADTPDNFQSRRPNTSFCFLDIRSPGLGDTAMYLCATSRDLTGRGGYEQYFGPGTRLTVT.